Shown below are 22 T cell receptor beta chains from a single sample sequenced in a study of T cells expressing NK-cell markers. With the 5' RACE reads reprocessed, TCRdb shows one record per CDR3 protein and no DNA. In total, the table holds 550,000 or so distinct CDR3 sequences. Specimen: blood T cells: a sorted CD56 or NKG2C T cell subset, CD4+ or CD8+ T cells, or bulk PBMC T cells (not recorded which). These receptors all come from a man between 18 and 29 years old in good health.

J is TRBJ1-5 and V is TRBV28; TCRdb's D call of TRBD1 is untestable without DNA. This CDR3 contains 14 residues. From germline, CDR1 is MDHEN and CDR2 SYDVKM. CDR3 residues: CASMGQGRNQPQHF.

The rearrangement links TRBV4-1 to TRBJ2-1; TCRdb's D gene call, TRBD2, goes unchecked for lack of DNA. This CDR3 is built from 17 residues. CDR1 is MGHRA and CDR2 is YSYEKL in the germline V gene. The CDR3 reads CASSQGEGLASWNEQFF.

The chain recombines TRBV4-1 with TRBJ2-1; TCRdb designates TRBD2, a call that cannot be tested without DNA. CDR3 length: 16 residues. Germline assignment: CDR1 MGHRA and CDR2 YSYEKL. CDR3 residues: CASSQDPVAGYNEQFF.

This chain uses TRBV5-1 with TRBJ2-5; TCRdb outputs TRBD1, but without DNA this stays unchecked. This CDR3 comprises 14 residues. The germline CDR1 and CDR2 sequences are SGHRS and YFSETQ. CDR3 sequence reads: CASSPRTGRETQYF.

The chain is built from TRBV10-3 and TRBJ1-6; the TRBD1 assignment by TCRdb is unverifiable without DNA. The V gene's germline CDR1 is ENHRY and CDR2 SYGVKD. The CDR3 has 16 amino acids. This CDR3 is CAISEPSGTGTSPLHF.

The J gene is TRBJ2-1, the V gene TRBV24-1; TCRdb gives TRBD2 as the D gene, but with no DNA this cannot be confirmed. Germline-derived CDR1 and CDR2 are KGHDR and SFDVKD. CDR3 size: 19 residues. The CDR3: CATSDFQTSGSLPYNEQFF.

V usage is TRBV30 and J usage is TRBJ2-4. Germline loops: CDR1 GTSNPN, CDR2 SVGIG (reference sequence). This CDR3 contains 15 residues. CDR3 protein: CAWSVAQYGKNIQYF.

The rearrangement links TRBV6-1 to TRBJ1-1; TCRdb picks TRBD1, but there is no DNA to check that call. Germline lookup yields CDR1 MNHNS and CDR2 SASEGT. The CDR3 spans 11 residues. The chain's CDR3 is CATPSNTEAFF.

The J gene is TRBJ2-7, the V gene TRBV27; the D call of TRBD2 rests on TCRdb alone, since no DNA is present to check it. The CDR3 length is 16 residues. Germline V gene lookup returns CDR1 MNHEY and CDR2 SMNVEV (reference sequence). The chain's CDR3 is CASSLRGRGSAYEQYF.

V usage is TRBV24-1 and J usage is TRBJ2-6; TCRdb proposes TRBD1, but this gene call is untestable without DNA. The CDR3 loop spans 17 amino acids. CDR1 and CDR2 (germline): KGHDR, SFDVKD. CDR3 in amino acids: CATGKRQGLPGANVLTF.

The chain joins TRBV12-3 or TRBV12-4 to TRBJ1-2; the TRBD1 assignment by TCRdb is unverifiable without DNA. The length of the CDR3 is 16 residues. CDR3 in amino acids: CASRARVGGGSYGYTF.

The chain's CDR3 is CASSYGGPGGETQYF. V usage is TRBV5-4 and J usage is TRBJ2-5; the TCRdb call, TRBD1, lacks DNA for checking. The CDR3 extends over 15 amino acids. Germline V gene data show CDR1 as SGHNT and CDR2 as YYREEE (reference sequence). Based on the CDR3 plus reference TRBV5-4 and TRBJ2-5, the full variable domain is ETGVTQSPTHLIKTRGQQVTLRCSSQSGHNTVSWYQQALGQGPQFIFQYYREEENGRGNFPPRFSGLQFPNYSSELNVNALELDDSALYLCASSYGGPGGETQYFGPGTRLLVL.

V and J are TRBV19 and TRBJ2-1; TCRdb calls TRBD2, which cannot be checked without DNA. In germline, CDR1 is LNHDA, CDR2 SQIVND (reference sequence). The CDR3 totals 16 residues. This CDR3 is CASSLTSGFSYNEQFF.

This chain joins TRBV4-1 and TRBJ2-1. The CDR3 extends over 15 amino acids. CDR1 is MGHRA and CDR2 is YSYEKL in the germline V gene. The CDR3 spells CASSQERESYNEQFF.

CDR3 in amino acids: CASSPGAGDFSEQFF. The chain recombines TRBV18 with TRBJ2-1; the TCRdb D gene call, TRBD2, has no DNA to confirm it. This CDR3 is built from 15 residues. In germline, CDR1 is KGHSH, CDR2 LQKENI.

CDR3 protein: CASSSPGRESTEAFF. The chain couples TRBV13 to TRBJ1-1; TCRdb indicates TRBD1, and absent DNA this call remains unverified. CDR3 length: 15 residues. CDR1 PRHDT and CDR2 FYEKMQ come from the germline V gene (reference sequence). The full variable domain, with the rest looked up from reference TRBV13 and TRBJ1-1, is AAGVIQSPRHLIKEKRETATLKCYPIPRHDTVYWYQQGPGQDPQFLISFYEKMQSDKGSIPDRFSAQQFSDYHSELNMSSLELGDSALYFCASSSPGRESTEAFFGQGTRLTVV.

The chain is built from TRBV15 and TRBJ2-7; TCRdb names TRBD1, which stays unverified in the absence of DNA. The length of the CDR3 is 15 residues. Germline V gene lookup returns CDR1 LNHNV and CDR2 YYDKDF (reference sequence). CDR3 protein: CATSRRGQGDHEQYF.

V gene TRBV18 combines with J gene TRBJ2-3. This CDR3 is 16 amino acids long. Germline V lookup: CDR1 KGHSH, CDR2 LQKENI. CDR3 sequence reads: CASSPRVPEAQDTQYF.

CDR3 in amino acids: CASSLRRSGSYSYEQYF. This sequence joins TRBV6-5 and TRBJ2-7. CDR3 length: 17 residues. Per the germline V gene, CDR1 is MNHEY and CDR2 is SVGAGI.

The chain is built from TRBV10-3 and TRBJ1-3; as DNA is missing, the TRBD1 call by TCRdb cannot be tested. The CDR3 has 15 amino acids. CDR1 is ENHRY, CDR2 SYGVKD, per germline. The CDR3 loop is CAISPTGQAGNTIYF.

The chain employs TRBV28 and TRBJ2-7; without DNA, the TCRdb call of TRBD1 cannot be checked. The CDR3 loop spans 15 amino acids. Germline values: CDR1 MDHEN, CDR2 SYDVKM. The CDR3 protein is CASSSRGQISYEQYF.

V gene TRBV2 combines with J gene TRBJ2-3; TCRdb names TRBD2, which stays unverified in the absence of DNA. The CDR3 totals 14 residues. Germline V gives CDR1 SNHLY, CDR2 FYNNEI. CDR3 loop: CASSRAHHTDTQYF.